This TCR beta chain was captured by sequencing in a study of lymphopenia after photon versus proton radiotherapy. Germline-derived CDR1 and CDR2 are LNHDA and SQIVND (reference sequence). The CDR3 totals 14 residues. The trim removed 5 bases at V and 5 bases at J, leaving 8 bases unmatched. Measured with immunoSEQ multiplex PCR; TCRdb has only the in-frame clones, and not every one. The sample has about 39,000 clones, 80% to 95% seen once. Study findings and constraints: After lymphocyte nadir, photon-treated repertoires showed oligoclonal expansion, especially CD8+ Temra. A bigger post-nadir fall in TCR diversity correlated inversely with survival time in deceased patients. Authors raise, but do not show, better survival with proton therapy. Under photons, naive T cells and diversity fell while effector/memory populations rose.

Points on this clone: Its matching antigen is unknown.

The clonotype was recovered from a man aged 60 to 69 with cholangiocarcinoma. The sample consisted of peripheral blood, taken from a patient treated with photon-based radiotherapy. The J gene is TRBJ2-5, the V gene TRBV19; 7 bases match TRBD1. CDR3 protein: CASSSQQGTETQYF. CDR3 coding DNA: TGTGCCAGTAGTTCGCAACAGGGGACGGAGACCCAGTACTTC.